Listed below are T cell receptor beta chains from one sample, sequenced in a study of CD8+ T cells in alopecia areata. The method was immunoSEQ multiplex PCR; TCRdb's version includes in-frame clones alone and lacks a portion of them. The table shows 150,000 to 200,000 clones, with roughly 63% occurring only once. The starting material was CD4+ T cells sorted from blood, obtained at week 0. These receptors all stem from a human donor with alopecia areata. Both conserved end residues are part of each CDR3. The D gene is left open where the match is weak. Clone size, where shown, is once, few, many, or a class for clones that have expanded.

clone size: .
D gene: .
V gene: TRBV29-1
J gene: TRBJ1-3
CDR3 length: 11
CDR3 protein: CSPEGRNTIYF
CDR3 DNA: TGCAGCCCCGAAGGGAGAAACACCATATATTTT

clone size: once
D gene: .
V gene: TRBV9
J gene: TRBJ1-1
CDR3 length: 15
CDR3 protein: CASSVGLGVNTEAFF
CDR3 DNA: TGTGCCAGCAGCGTGGGGTTGGGGGTGAACACTGAAGCTTTCTTT

clone size: .
D gene: .
V gene: TRBV6-5
J gene: TRBJ1-5
CDR3 length: 13
CDR3 protein: CASSNTRDQPQHF
CDR3 DNA: TGTGCCAGCAGCAACACCAGGGATCAGCCCCAGCATTTT

clone size: few
D gene: TRBD1
V gene: TRBV7-2
J gene: TRBJ2-7
CDR3 length: 14
CDR3 protein: CASSLLQGAGEQYF
CDR3 DNA: TGTGCCAGCAGCCTACTACAGGGGGCGGGGGAGCAGTACTTC

clone size: .
D gene: .
V gene: TRBV19
J gene: TRBJ2-4
CDR3 length: 12
CDR3 protein: CASSIGDRIQYF
CDR3 DNA: TGTGCCAGTAGTATAGGGGACCGGATTCAGTACTTC

clone size: .
D gene: .
V gene: TRBV11-2
J gene: TRBJ1-2
CDR3 length: 14
CDR3 protein: CASSQGSANYGYTF
CDR3 DNA: TGTGCCAGCTCACAGGGATCGGCTAACTATGGCTACACCTTC

clone size: .
D gene: TRBD1
V gene: TRBV6-6
J gene: TRBJ1-2
CDR3 length: 14
CDR3 protein: CASNAGTGYYGYTF
CDR3 DNA: TGTGCCAGCAATGCCGGGACAGGGTACTATGGCTACACCTTC

clone size: few
D gene: TRBD2
V gene: TRBV29-1
J gene: TRBJ2-5
CDR3 length: 13
CDR3 protein: CSVDGGGPSTQYF
CDR3 DNA: TGCAGCGTTGACGGCGGGGGGCCCTCGACCCAGTACTTC

clone size: once
D gene: .
V gene: TRBV9
J gene: TRBJ2-5
CDR3 length: 15
CDR3 protein: CASSVGPASEETQYF
CDR3 DNA: TGTGCCAGCAGCGTCGGTCCAGCGTCGGAGGAGACCCAGTACTTC

clone size: once
D gene: .
V gene: TRBV15
J gene: TRBJ2-3
CDR3 length: 16
CDR3 protein: CATSRAFGGGTDTQYF
CDR3 DNA: TGTGCCACCAGCAGAGCCTTCGGCGGGGGCACAGATACGCAGTATTTT

clone size: .
D gene: .
V gene: TRBV9
J gene: TRBJ1-6
CDR3 length: 12
CDR3 protein: CASSVAGSPLHF
CDR3 DNA: TGTGCCAGCAGCGTAGCTGGTTCACCCCTCCACTTT

clone size: few
D gene: TRBD1
V gene: TRBV5-1
J gene: TRBJ2-1
CDR3 length: 12
CDR3 protein: CASSLGTGQQFF
CDR3 DNA: TGCGCCAGCAGCTTGGGGACAGGGCAGCAGTTCTTC

clone size: .
D gene: .
V gene: TRBV30
J gene: TRBJ1-2
CDR3 length: 13
CDR3 protein: CAWSVGRNYGYTF
CDR3 DNA: TGTGCCTGGAGTGTAGGACGGAACTATGGCTACACCTTC

clone size: .
D gene: .
V gene: TRBV29-1
J gene: TRBJ1-1
CDR3 length: 16
CDR3 protein: CSVVEVIGLPRTEAFF
CDR3 DNA: TGCAGCGTTGTAGAGGTGATCGGCCTGCCACGCACTGAAGCTTTCTTT

clone size: .
D gene: .
V gene: TRBV7-3
J gene: TRBJ1-1
CDR3 length: 9
CDR3 protein: CASSFEAFF
CDR3 DNA: TGTGCCAGCAGCTTTGAAGCTTTCTTT

clone size: once
D gene: .
V gene: TRBV2
J gene: TRBJ1-5
CDR3 length: 15
CDR3 protein: CASSKTGVSNQPQHF
CDR3 DNA: TGTGCCAGCAGCAAAACCGGGGTTAGCAATCAGCCCCAGCATTTT

clone size: .
D gene: .
V gene: TRBV29-1
J gene: TRBJ2-3
CDR3 length: 13
CDR3 protein: CSVEEGAVDTQYF
CDR3 DNA: TGCAGCGTTGAAGAGGGTGCGGTGGATACGCAGTATTTT